The 26 T cell receptor beta chains in this list originate from one sample, sequenced in a study of Graves' ophthalmopathy and Graves' hyperthyroidism. The sequenced template was RNA, covering the TCR beta CDR3 region. Following a first-round RT-PCR that used HTBI primers, a second-round multiplex PCR was carried out. TCRdb re-called the multiplex PCR reads with MiXCR, one entry per CDR3 protein. The sample records about 640,000 distinct CDR3 sequences, under 50% being singletons. Sequences were obtained from peripheral blood. The origin of the receptors is an adult man with Graves' ophthalmopathy.

This clonotype was observed at least ten times. V and J are TRBV6-6 and TRBJ2-5, with no clear D. CDR3 length equals 12 residues. Germline V CDR1 and CDR2: MNHNY, SVGAGI (reference sequence). Trimming shortened V by 7 bases and J by 5 bases, and 11 bases separated the two germline ends. CDR3 sequence: CASKPVVETQYF. CDR3 DNA sequence: TGTGCCAGCAAGCCTGTCGTCGAGACCCAGTACTTC.

The chain recombines TRBV5-1 with TRBJ2-7, with D maybe TRBD2 (7 bases). Deletions cut 5 bases from V and 3 bases from J, with 12 bases between. This CDR3 spans 13 amino acids. CDR1 is SGHRS, CDR2 YFSETQ, per germline. CDR3 residues: CASSPGDYYEQYF. CDR3 coding DNA: TGCGCCAGCAGTCCAGGGGACTACTACGAGCAGTACTTC.

This chain uses TRBV2 with TRBJ2-2; TRBD1 agrees at 9 bases. The CDR3 has 15 amino acids. The ends lost 7 bases at V and 4 bases at J; junction bases unmatched: 7. Germline V gene lookup returns CDR1 SNHLY and CDR2 FYNNEI. CDR3 DNA sequence: TGTGCCAGCAAGCGGACAGGGGAATTCACCGGGGAGCTGTTTTTT. Amino acid sequence: CASKRTGEFTGELFF.

V is TRBV7-2 and J is TRBJ1-5; TRBD1 matches 8 bases. The CDR3 runs 16 residues. Germline V CDR1 and CDR2: SGHTA, FQGNSA. J lost 4 bases, V lost 5 bases, and 10 bases had no gene match. CDR3 DNA: TGTGCCAGCAGCCTAGACGACAGGGGTAGTAATCAGCCCCAGCATTTT. As protein: CASSLDDRGSNQPQHF.

This clonotype was observed at least ten times. The genes are TRBV7-9 and TRBJ2-2, with D possibly being TRBD1 (6 bases). There are 15 residues in the CDR3. V was clipped by 5 bases and J by 7 bases, with 17 bases between them. Germline values: CDR1 SEHNR, CDR2 FQNEAQ (reference sequence). CDR3 DNA sequence: TGTGCCAGCAGCCCGCTCGGACAGAAGGACGGGGAGCTGTTTTTT. Translation gives CASSPLGQKDGELFF.

With regard to this clonotype: A much larger clone sits a single nucleotide away, making a read error possible. This chain uses TRBV20-1 with TRBJ1-5; D uncertain. The CDR3 sequence is 16 residues long. Germline CDR1 and CDR2: DFQATT and SNEGSKA (reference sequence). Trimming shortened V by 0 bases and J by 2 bases, and 14 bases separated the two germline ends. Here the CDR3 reads CSARDVFPYGNQPQHF. CDR3 in DNA: TGCAGTGCTAGAGATGTGTTCCCCTATGGCAATCAGCCCCAGCATTTT.

The gene calls are TRBV5-1 and TRBJ2-5; TRBD2 matches at 10 bases. The J segment lost 5 bases and the V segment lost 1 base, leaving 8 bases of the junction unmatched. The CDR3 length is 16 residues. CDR1 and CDR2 from the germline V gene are SGHRS and YFSETQ. The DNA for the CDR3 is TGCGCCAGCAGCTTGACTAGCGGGATGGCCGGGGAGACCCAGTACTTC. Protein sequence: CASSLTSGMAGETQYF.

As to this clonotype: Being one base from a much bigger clone, this may be a read error. This sequence joins TRBV4-2 and TRBJ1-3; 7 positions agree with TRBD1. The germline V gene encodes CDR1 LGHNA and CDR2 YNFKEQ. This CDR3 comprises 17 residues. Trimming took 7 bases from V and 3 from J; bases not matched to a gene: 15. CDR3 protein: CASNLQLDREGGNTIYF. The CDR3 nucleotides read TGTGCCAGCAACCTTCAACTTGACAGGGAAGGTGGAAACACCATATATTTT.

This clonotype was counted ten times or more. V and J are TRBV4-2 and TRBJ1-4; 7 bases match TRBD1. This CDR3 comprises 15 residues. Germline CDR1 LGHNA, CDR2 YNFKEQ. Trimming removed 4 bases from V and 7 bases from J; junction bases left unmatched: 9. In DNA, the CDR3 is TGTGCCAGCAGCCCTCGGACAGGCGGTATTGAAAAACTGTTTTTT. Its translation is CASSPRTGGIEKLFF.

In its sample, this clonotype was seen many times. The chain uses TRBV29-1 and TRBJ1-1, with unresolved D. CDR1 and CDR2 (germline): SQVTM, ANQGSEA. This CDR3 is 14 amino acids long. Trimming took 5 bases from V and 4 from J, leaving 17 bases between them. The chain's CDR3 is CSVKSMPIFTEAFF. As DNA, the CDR3 is TGCAGCGTTAAAAGTATGCCTATCTTCACTGAAGCTTTCTTT.

The chain carries TRBV7-2 and TRBJ1-5, with no clear D. V was shortened by 0 bases and J by 12 bases, with 15 bases between the two germline ends. The CDR3 contains 14 residues. In germline, CDR1 is SGHTA, CDR2 FQGNSA. In DNA form, the CDR3 reads TGTGCCAGCAGCTTAGCGGGAATAGCGGGAGTCCAGCATTTT. As protein: CASSLAGIAGVQHF.

The chain is built from TRBV20-1 and TRBJ2-5; 7 bases line up with TRBD2. The CDR3 totals 16 residues. J gave up 1 base and V 0 bases, and 8 bases lay outside the gene matches. Germline V gives CDR1 DFQATT, CDR2 SNEGSKA (reference sequence). The CDR3 DNA reads TGCAGTGCTAGAGAAGGGGCGGGAGCCTCCCAAGAGACCCAGTACTTC. This sequence encodes CSAREGAGASQETQYF.

This rearrangement joins TRBV4-3 to TRBJ2-7; 7 bases match TRBD2. There are 15 residues in the CDR3. J gave up 5 bases and V 1 base, and 8 bases lay outside the gene matches. In germline, CDR1 is LGHNA, CDR2 YSLEER. CDR3 sequence reads: CASSQGGDGGNEQYF. The CDR3 region has the DNA TGCGCCAGCAGCCAAGGGGGGGACGGGGGGAACGAGCAGTACTTC.

This clonotype occurred many times. CDR3 sequence reads: CASSLLGRTSGYTF. The CDR3 DNA is TGTGCCAGCAGCTTGCTGGGACGGACGTCTGGCTACACCTTC. The chain uses TRBV5-6 and TRBJ1-2, with D perhaps matching TRBD1 (5 bases). V dropped 1 base and J dropped 7 bases, with 14 bases sitting between them. Germline assignment: CDR1 SGHDT and CDR2 YYEEEE. The CDR3 consists of 14 residues.

The chain has TRBV5-1 and TRBJ1-4; possibly TRBD1 for D (5 bases). Germline values: CDR1 SGHRS, CDR2 YFSETQ. The CDR3 length is 16 residues. V was cut by 1 base and J by 2 bases, with 12 bases left in between. The CDR3 sequence is CASSLRGVLTNEKLFF. The CDR3 DNA reads as TGCGCCAGCAGCTTGCGGGGGGTATTGACTAATGAAAAACTGTTTTTT.

This clonotype was seen at least ten times. The rearrangement joins TRBV10-3 to TRBJ1-2, with D unresolved. The V gene's germline CDR1 is ENHRY and CDR2 SYGVKD. This CDR3 is built from 12 residues. V shed 10 bases and J shed 4 bases, with 13 bases lying between them. The CDR3 DNA follows: TGTGCCACCTGCCGGGAACTCTATGGCTACACCTTC. Its protein product is CATCRELYGYTF.

The chain links TRBV20-1 to TRBJ2-5; 10 bases match TRBD2. Germline CDR1 reads DFQATT; CDR2 reads SNEGSKA (reference sequence). The CDR3 runs 15 residues. J gave up 5 bases and V 3 bases, and 9 bases lay outside the gene matches. The CDR3 DNA reads as TGCAGTGCTAGGGAGCCTAGCGGGGGAGGCGAGACCCAGTACTTC. Translating gives CSAREPSGGGETQYF.

The chain recombines TRBV5-1 with TRBJ1-4; 8 nucleotides match TRBD1. V trimming: 3 bases; J trimming: 10 bases; junction bases outside the gene matches: 11. The CDR3 covers 15 residues. Per the germline V gene, CDR1 is SGHRS and CDR2 is YFSETQ. The CDR3: CASSYGGQGAVKLFF. The DNA for the CDR3 is TGCGCCAGCAGCTACGGAGGGCAGGGGGCCGTAAAACTGTTTTTT.

The genes are TRBV12-3 or TRBV12-4 and TRBJ1-5, with 8 bases aligning to TRBD1. The V and J ends lost 5 bases and 7 bases, in that order; junction bases with no gene match: 7. This CDR3 region has 14 residues. The CDR3 DNA sequence: TGTGCCAGCAGTGAGGACAGGGCAGACCAGCCCCAGCATTTT. Protein product: CASSEDRADQPQHF.

This clonotype was observed a single time. A read error may explain this, as a much larger clone is one base away. The chain is built from TRBV5-5 and TRBJ2-5; D is perhaps TRBD2 (7 bases). The CDR3 contains 15 residues. Germline values: CDR1 SGHKS, CDR2 YYEKEE (reference sequence). CDR3 in DNA: TGTGCCAACAGCTTAAACTCGGGGGGCTTAGAGACCCAGTACTTC. Translated: CANSLNSGGLETQYF.

This clonotype was counted many times. The chain links TRBV20-1 to TRBJ1-2; 7 bases map to TRBD1. The germline CDR1 and CDR2 sequences are DFQATT and SNEGSKA (reference sequence). V gave up 6 bases and J gave up 3 bases; unmatched junction bases: 7. The CDR3 is 13 amino acids. In nucleotides, the CDR3 is TGCAGTGCCGGGACAGCCCGGGACTATGGCTACACCTTC. Protein: CSAGTARDYGYTF.

The V call is TRBV15, the J call TRBJ2-2; TRBD1 agrees at 8 bases. The CDR3 is 17 residues long. After removal of 3 bases from V and 5 bases from J, the junction contained 11 bases not matched to a gene. The V gene's germline CDR1 is LNHNV and CDR2 YYDKDF (reference sequence). The CDR3 region is CATSSPSGRGRTGELFF. The DNA for the CDR3 is TGTGCCACCAGCAGCCCAAGCGGCAGGGGGCGGACCGGGGAGCTGTTTTTT.

This chain uses TRBV20-1 with TRBJ2-7; 7 bases match TRBD1. The CDR3 has 13 residues. Looked up from germline, CDR1 is DFQATT and CDR2 is SNEGSKA (reference sequence). The junction had 9 bases not matched to a gene; V was cut back by 6 bases and J by 4 bases. The CDR3 sequence: CSARGQWSYEQYF. The CDR3 region has the DNA TGCAGTGCCCGGGGACAGTGGAGTTACGAGCAGTACTTC.

In this sample, this clonotype turned up many times. Here the CDR3 reads CASSGYGGPKETQYF. Here the CDR3 DNA reads TGCGCCAGCAGTGGCTACGGGGGGCCGAAAGAGACCCAGTACTTC. The chain combines TRBV10-2 with TRBJ2-5; a weak D match, TRBD2 (7 bases). CDR3 length equals 15 residues. The V and J ends lost 4 bases and 3 bases respectively, with 15 bases between them. Germline values: CDR1 WSHSY, CDR2 SAAADI.

With respect to this clonotype: A much larger clone lies one base from this, so it may be a read error. The chain uses TRBV12-3 or TRBV12-4 and TRBJ2-7; 8 positions match TRBD1. This CDR3 is built from 16 residues. The chain's CDR3 is CASSPRFGQGSHEQYF. DNA of the CDR3: TGTGCCAGCAGTCCCCGATTCGGACAGGGCTCCCACGAGCAGTACTTC.

This clonotype was recorded many times. CDR3 DNA sequence: TGTGCCAGCAGCGGATCTCACGGGTATTCCTACGAGCAGTACTTC. Its translation is CASSGSHGYSYEQYF. The chain links TRBV7-2 to TRBJ2-7; D call uncertain. V lost 5 bases and J 1 base, leaving 15 bases between the germline ends. This CDR3 has 15 residues. CDR1 SGHTA and CDR2 FQGNSA come from the germline V gene.